This T cell receptor (beta chain) derives from a study of PD-L1 blockade in urothelial cancer. In the study overall: Males with urothelial cancer arising in the bladder constituted most of the roughly 30 patients. Blood analysis took place 3 weeks (second dose) and 6 weeks after treatment start. Patients arrived having already received 0 to 3 prior chemotherapy regimens. Whole-study findings and limits: Lower than median blood TCR clonality before treatment predicted better survival.

The CDR3 totals 13 residues. The V end lost 5 bases, the J end lost 5 bases, and 10 bases lay between the germline ends. The germline V gene encodes CDR1 MNHEY and CDR2 SMNVEV (reference sequence). As to this clone: Antigen specificity is unknown.

Some clones are missing from TCRdb's copy, which holds only in-frame ones; the method was immunoSEQ multiplex PCR. This table has about 48,000 clones, about four fifths appearing once. The time point is: peripheral blood 6 weeks after treatment start. The material was PBMCs, obtained around atezolizumab (anti-PD-L1) treatment. The source of this sequence is a man aged 65-85 years with urothelial cancer. This sequence joins TRBV27 and TRBJ1-5; a weak D match, TRBD1 (5 bases). CDR3 nucleotide sequence: TGTGCCAGCAGTCATCAGGGATATCAGCCCCAGCATTTT. Its protein is CASSHQGYQPQHF.